This is a list of T cell receptor beta chains from one sample in a study of CD4 T cells in relation to SARS-CoV-2 and coronaviruses. Sequenced by immunoSEQ multiplex PCR; TCRdb stores in-frame clones only, minus some. The repertoire includes about 38,000 clones, around 77% of them detected once, and around 21% sits in the top ten. No antigen has been assigned to these receptors. Material for sequencing was memory CD4+ T cells from PBMCs, cultured in vitro. The receptors here all came from an adult with COVID-19. Each CDR3 is given without its conserved first and last residue.

J gene,V gene,CDR3 protein
TRBJ2-7,TRBV30,AWSVQGVRYEQY
TRBJ2-1,TRBV11-1,ASSLRLAGRNEQF
TRBJ2-2,TRBV5-5,ASSGAGELF
TRBJ2-5,TRBV30,AWSPGLAAQETQY
TRBJ2-5,TRBV29-1,SGGQGTETQY
TRBJ1-1,TRBV28,ASSLVQGEAF
TRBJ2-2,TRBV5-1,ASSLVTGTSGRPMTGELF
TRBJ2-7,TRBV27,ASSLYRGSEQY
TRBJ2-2,TRBV18,ASSPPRSGTGTGELF
TRBJ1-2,TRBV3-1/TRBV3-2,ASSQDLGADGYT
TRBJ2-1,TRBV4-1,ASSQVSPAESSYNEQF
TRBJ2-5,TRBV5-1,ASSPWTGAMEETQY
TRBJ2-1,TRBV2,ASRKTSGNYNEQF
TRBJ2-7,TRBV14,ASSLSQVYEQY
TRBJ2-3,TRBV28,ASSLGQGSDTQY
TRBJ2-5,TRBV6-1,ASSEGNQETQY
TRBJ1-6,TRBV6-1,ASSEEEDSPLH
TRBJ2-3,TRBV30,AWQGGTDTQY
TRBJ2-7,TRBV7-2,ASSLVSSEQY
TRBJ2-1,TRBV29-1,SVGPGAYNEQF
TRBJ2-5,TRBV6-6,ASTGISGFGETQY
TRBJ2-7,TRBV5-1,ASSRQEWDEQY
TRBJ1-2,TRBV13,ASSIGQGQYGYT
TRBJ1-5,TRBV28,ASSRINNQPQH
TRBJ2-2,TRBV27,ASSFWGSGPGELF
TRBJ2-3,TRBV6-2/TRBV6-3,ASSYSRRDRGADTQY
TRBJ2-3,TRBV5-1,ASSLASGSVADTQY
TRBJ2-7,TRBV20-1,SARVPYEQY
TRBJ2-7,TRBV5-1,ASSLDRGLHEQY
TRBJ2-7,TRBV27,ASREDRVAYEQY
TRBJ1-5,TRBV2,ASSGGGSRGPQH
TRBJ2-7,TRBV5-1,ASSQPGLAGGFSYEQY
TRBJ2-3,TRBV3-1/TRBV3-2,ASSQDISADTQY
TRBJ1-5,TRBV21-1,ASSKNRRQNQPQH
TRBJ2-5,TRBV21-1,ASSTKDRLGETQY
TRBJ1-2,TRBV28,ASSLVRQGAIIGYT
TRBJ1-2,TRBV10-3,AISEVPARGDGYT
TRBJ2-1,TRBV11-2,ASSLAVRTSGYNEQF
TRBJ2-6,TRBV28,ASSKGARSGSGANVLT
TRBJ1-1,TRBV6-5,ASRSSGGDAEAF
TRBJ2-5,TRBV29-1,SVDGGEETQY
TRBJ1-1,TRBV4-1,ASSQAGTGVSTRAF
TRBJ2-4,TRBV7-2,ASTPGTGLLAKNIQY
TRBJ2-1,TRBV7-2,ASSLGGWDEQF
TRBJ2-3,TRBV11-3,ASSSGGTQY
TRBJ1-3,TRBV4-3,ASSQGVGSGNTIY
TRBJ2-7,TRBV13,ASSPPRRGPPYEQY
TRBJ1-6,TRBV3-1/TRBV3-2,ASSQDVVGSPLH